One and the same sample provided the 21 T cell receptor beta chains below, sequenced in a study of a mutant IDH1 vaccine in newly diagnosed glioma. Sequencing used immunoSEQ multiplex PCR; TCRdb keeps in-frame clones, though not all of them. Of about 46,000 clones in the sample, 86% were seen once. Documented time point: baseline, week 1 (first vaccination visit). The treatment is: pre-vaccination baseline after standard-of-care therapy. The sample was PBMCs, taken from a glioma patient treated with radiotherapy, temozolomide or both. Source of these receptors: a middle-aged man with glioma.

A few counts support this clone. The chain is built from TRBV28 and TRBJ1-5; D is possibly TRBD1 (5 bases). Trimming cost V 7 bases and J 3 bases, with 19 bases left between them. The CDR3 is 16 residues long. Germline assignment: CDR1 MDHEN and CDR2 SYDVKM. CDR3 sequence (DNA): TGTGCCAGCAAAACCCCCACGGGGGGGACCAATCAGCCCCAGCATTTT. Encoded protein: CASKTPTGGTNQPQHF. Full variable domain (outside the CDR3, taken from reference TRBV28 and TRBJ1-5): DVKVTQSSRYLVKRTGEKVFLECVQDMDHENMFWYRQDPGLGLRLIYFSYDVKMKEKGDIPEGYSVSREKKERFSLILESASTNQTSMYLCASKTPTGGTNQPQHFGDGTRLSIL.

J is TRBJ2-1 and V is TRBV18; no clear D gene. The CDR3 totals 14 residues. The ends were cut back, 3 bases at V and 8 bases at J, with 14 bases in the middle. Per the germline V gene, CDR1 is KGHSH and CDR2 is LQKENI. This CDR3 is CASSPSSRSDEQFF. The DNA for the CDR3 is TGTGCCAGCTCACCGTCGTCGAGGTCCGATGAGCAGTTCTTC.

The chain is built from TRBV6-5 and TRBJ2-5; perhaps TRBD2 as D (5 bases). This CDR3 contains 15 residues. V was clipped by 0 bases and J by 4 bases, with 12 bases between them. Germline CDR1 MNHEY, CDR2 SVGAGI. CDR3 sequence: CASSYSRVLGETQYF. CDR3 in DNA: TGTGCCAGCAGTTACTCGAGGGTCCTGGGAGAGACCCAGTACTTC.

The J gene is TRBJ2-1, the V gene TRBV4-3; a weak D match, TRBD2 (6 bases). Germline CDR1 reads LGHNA; CDR2 reads YSLEER. Trimming stripped 0 bases from V and 0 bases from J, with 12 bases between. CDR3 length: 17 residues. The CDR3 bases are TGCGCCAGCAGCCAAGACGTAACGGGAGCCTCCTACAATGAGCAGTTCTTC. Its translation is CASSQDVTGASYNEQFF.

This rearrangement joins TRBV6-1 to TRBJ2-5, with 7 bases that match TRBD1. This CDR3 spans 16 amino acids. The germline CDR1 and CDR2 sequences are MNHNS and SASEGT. The trim removed 4 bases at V and 1 base at J, leaving 9 bases unmatched. As DNA, the CDR3 is TGTGCCAGCAGTGTCGCCCCCGGGACAGCCCAAGAGACCCAGTACTTC. Amino acids: CASSVAPGTAQETQYF.

The V and J genes are TRBV2 and TRBJ2-3; unclear D gene. The germline V gene has CDR1 SNHLY and CDR2 FYNNEI. The CDR3 length is 15 residues. V lost 5 bases, J lost 0 bases, and 12 bases lay in between. The CDR3 loop is CASSPLGRSTDTQYF. The CDR3 DNA reads as TGTGCCAGCAGTCCCCTTGGCAGAAGCACAGATACGCAGTATTTT.

The rearrangement links TRBV18 to TRBJ2-7; 9 nucleotides match TRBD1. Germline loops: CDR1 KGHSH, CDR2 LQKENI. Trimming took 2 bases from V and 5 from J; bases not matched to a gene: 7. The CDR3 has 15 amino acids. The CDR3 reads CASSPTGTGLNEQYF. Written as DNA, the CDR3 is TGTGCCAGCTCACCAACCGGGACAGGGTTGAACGAGCAGTACTTC.

This chain uses TRBV6-5 with TRBJ2-1; maybe TRBD2 (5 bases). V was shortened by 6 bases and J by 7 bases, with 19 bases between the two germline ends. The CDR3 has 15 residues. Germline V lookup: CDR1 MNHEY, CDR2 SVGAGI. CDR3 in DNA: TGTGCCAGCAGACGGAAGCTCCCACCGGGGAATGAGCAGTTCTTC. It is translated as CASRRKLPPGNEQFF.

The chain couples TRBV19 to TRBJ2-5; 7 bases line up with TRBD1. Germline-derived CDR1 and CDR2 are LNHDA and SQIVND (reference sequence). CDR3 length: 14 amino acids. With 6 bases clipped from V and 4 bases from J, the junction kept 8 bases outside the gene matches. In nucleotides, the CDR3 is TGTGCCAGTAGCCTACAGGGGTGGGGAGAGACCCAGTACTTC. Translation: CASSLQGWGETQYF. The whole variable domain, filled in from reference TRBV19 and TRBJ2-5, reads DGGITQSPKYLFRKEGQNVTLSCEQNLNHDAMYWYRQDPGQGLRLIYYSQIVNDFQKGDIAEGYSVSREKKESFPLTVTSAQKNPTAFYLCASSLQGWGETQYFGPGTRLLVL.

V and J are TRBV19 and TRBJ2-1; TRBD1 aligns across 7 bases. The germline gives CDR1 LNHDA, CDR2 SQIVND (reference sequence). The CDR3 has 15 amino acids. Trimming removed 6 bases from V and 0 bases from J; junction bases left unmatched: 5. CDR3 DNA sequence: TGTGCCAGTAGGAGGGACAGAGGCTCCTACAATGAGCAGTTCTTC. Protein product: CASRRDRGSYNEQFF.

The rearrangement joins TRBV4-2 to TRBJ2-7, with TRBD1 identical over 10 bases. There are 15 residues in the CDR3. Germline V gives CDR1 LGHNA, CDR2 YNFKEQ. V shed 5 bases, J shed 4 bases, and the junction held 8 bases outside the gene matches. CDR3 amino acids: CASSSRTGGVYEQYF. The CDR3 region has the DNA TGTGCCAGCAGCTCCCGGACAGGGGGGGTATACGAGCAGTACTTC.

The gene calls are TRBV18 and TRBJ2-7; 8 positions match TRBD1. The CDR3 extends over 16 amino acids. Germline V gives CDR1 KGHSH, CDR2 LQKENI. The ends lost 3 bases at V and 2 bases at J; junction bases unmatched: 9. CDR3 DNA: TGTGCCAGCTCACCGCCAAGACAGGGGAACCCCTACGAGCAGTACTTC. Its translation is CASSPPRQGNPYEQYF.

The chain employs TRBV18 and TRBJ2-7; no definite D call. V shed 2 bases and J shed 7 bases, with 9 bases lying between them. Per the germline V gene, CDR1 is KGHSH and CDR2 is LQKENI. The CDR3 is 12 residues long. This chain's CDR3 is CASSPMGIEQYF. The CDR3 DNA reads TGTGCCAGCTCACCAATGGGAATTGAGCAGTACTTC.

The rearrangement joins TRBV4-2 to TRBJ2-1; 13 bases are a match to TRBD2. This CDR3 spans 15 amino acids. The V segment lost 1 base and the J segment 12 bases; nucleotides outside the gene matches: 6. CDR1 and CDR2 (germline): LGHNA, YNFKEQ. CDR3 DNA: TGTGCCAGCAGCCAAGTACTAGCGGGAGGGCCTGTGCAGTTCTTC. Translating it yields CASSQVLAGGPVQFF.

The chain links TRBV7-3 to TRBJ2-2; D is undetermined. The CDR3 covers 15 residues. V shed 6 bases and J shed 0 bases, with 11 bases lying between them. Germline-derived CDR1 and CDR2 are SGHTA and FQGTGA. The CDR3 nucleotides read TGTGCCAGCAGGGGAACCAACGCGAACACCGGGGAGCTGTTTTTT. Translation: CASRGTNANTGELFF.

This clone was observed a handful of times. The V gene is TRBV28, the J gene TRBJ2-7, with TRBD1 identical over 7 bases. The V segment lost 11 bases and the J segment 2 bases; nucleotides outside the gene matches: 9. CDR3 length: 13 amino acids. CDR1 MDHEN and CDR2 SYDVKM come from the germline V gene. CDR3 nucleotide sequence: TGTGCCCTTCCCCGGGGACAGACCTACGAGCAGTACTTC. This sequence encodes CALPRGQTYEQYF.

The CDR3 loop is CASSQAGTPNEKLFF. Here the CDR3 DNA reads TGCGCCAGCAGCCAGGCCGGGACACCTAATGAAAAACTGTTTTTT. The rearrangement joins TRBV4-3 to TRBJ1-4, with TRBD1 as a possible D gene (6 bases). Germline assignment: CDR1 LGHNA and CDR2 YSLEER. The CDR3 totals 15 residues. V lost 3 bases to trimming and J lost 3 bases, with 11 bases between them.

CDR3 loop: CASSTRGQGGLTEAFF. CDR3 DNA sequence: TGTGCCAGCAGCACGCGAGGACAGGGAGGTTTAACTGAAGCTTTCTTT. This sequence joins TRBV13 and TRBJ1-1, with 8 positions matching TRBD1. Germline values: CDR1 PRHDT, CDR2 FYEKMQ (reference sequence). The CDR3 sequence is 16 residues long. After removal of 5 bases from V and 5 bases from J, the junction contained 13 bases not matched to a gene.

This chain connects TRBV5-6 to TRBJ1-4; D uncertain. V was cut by 4 bases and J by 2 bases, with 12 bases left in between. Germline V gene data show CDR1 as SGHDT and CDR2 as YYEEEE. The CDR3 contains 15 residues. The CDR3 DNA reads TGTGCCAGCAGCCTGAACCCTGGGACTAATGAAAAACTGTTTTTT. Protein: CASSLNPGTNEKLFF.

This rearrangement joins TRBV7-2 to TRBJ2-7; D not certain. Germline CDR1 reads SGHTA; CDR2 reads FQGNSA. The V and J ends lost 1 base and 5 bases respectively, with 12 bases between them. This CDR3 spans 14 amino acids. CDR3 protein: CASSLVVSPDEQYF. CDR3 DNA sequence: TGTGCCAGCAGCTTAGTCGTCAGCCCTGACGAGCAGTACTTC.

The chain joins TRBV2 to TRBJ1-1; TRBD1 might be the D (6 bases). Trimming cost V 6 bases and J 4 bases, with 18 bases left between them. The CDR3 extends over 15 amino acids. CDR1 SNHLY and CDR2 FYNNEI come from the germline V gene. The CDR3 coding sequence is TGTGCCAGCAGAGGGATGGGGGCAGAGGGCACTGAAGCTTTCTTT. It yields the protein CASRGMGAEGTEAFF.